This T cell receptor (beta chain) was sequenced for a study of T cell repertoires in cytomegalovirus infection. About the study: Indicated by public TCR beta signatures were CMV infection and matching HLA type.

The junction had 14 bases not matched to a gene; V was cut back by 4 bases and J by 5 bases. Germline values: CDR1 MNHEY, CDR2 SMNVEV (reference sequence). The CDR3 has 16 amino acids. Regarding the study as a whole: Dominating the ex vivo response were TCR beta clonotypes that were CMV-specific and HLA-C-restricted. Pooled public TCR beta family frequency picked out CMV carriers with the relevant HLA.

Points on this clonotype: Antigen specificity is unknown.

TCRdb reanalysed the reads using MiXCR and keeps one entry per CDR3 protein. The sample gives fewer than 85,000 distinct CDR3 sequences, about half of which show up once; approximately 93% is in the top ten. The chain uses TRBV27 and TRBJ2-7, with 7 bases that match TRBD1. The receptor's source is a human donor in good health (CMV status not recorded). Some clones in this sample may be carry-over from other donors' samples. Material: CD8+ T cells from cultured PBMCs, obtained from culture after CMV antigen stimulation. The CDR3 spells CASSSTYETGSNEQYF. The DNA of the CDR3 is TGTGCCAGCAGTTCAACTTACGAGACAGGGAGCAACGAGCAGTACTTC.